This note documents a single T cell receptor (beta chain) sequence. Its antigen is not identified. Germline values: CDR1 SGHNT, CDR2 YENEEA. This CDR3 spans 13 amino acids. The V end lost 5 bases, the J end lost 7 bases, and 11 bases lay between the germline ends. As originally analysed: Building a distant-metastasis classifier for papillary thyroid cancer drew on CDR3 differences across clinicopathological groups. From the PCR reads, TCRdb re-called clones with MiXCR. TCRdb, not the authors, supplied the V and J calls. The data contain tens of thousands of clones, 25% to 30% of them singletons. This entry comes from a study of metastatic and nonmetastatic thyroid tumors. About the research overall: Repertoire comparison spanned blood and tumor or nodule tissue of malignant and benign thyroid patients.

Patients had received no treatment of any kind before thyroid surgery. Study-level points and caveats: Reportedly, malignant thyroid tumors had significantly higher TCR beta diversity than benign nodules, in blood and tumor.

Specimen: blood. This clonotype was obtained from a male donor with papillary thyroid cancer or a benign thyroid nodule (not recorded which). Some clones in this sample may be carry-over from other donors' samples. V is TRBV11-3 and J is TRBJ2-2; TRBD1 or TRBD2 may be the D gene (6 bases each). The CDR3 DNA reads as TGTGCCAGCAGCCCCGGGGGCGACGGGGAGCTGTTTTTT. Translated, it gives CASSPGGDGELFF.